This TCR beta chain originates from a study of shared clonotypes between healthy human individuals. Study conclusions and caveats: Collection of samples was limited to blood; tissue repertoires likely differ. Generation probability values for non-shared clonotypes were lower than those for clonotypes shared by all four donors. Compared with memory subsets, naive subsets generally had larger estimated richness.

Clones were read by immunoSEQ multiplex PCR, and TCRdb kept only the in-frame ones, dropping some. The sample lists some 2 million clones, about 95% seen once, with around 1.1% in the top ten. A note on this clone: Its target is not known. Other DNA sequences in the sample encode the same CDR3.

CD45RO negativity and positive selection for CCR7 defined naive CD8 cells, a population that excluded terminally differentiated effector memory CD45RA+ cells. Sample: naive CD8+ T cells sorted from blood. The receptor's source is a man aged 18-30 years in good health.

The CDR3 reads CASSLDRENTEAFF. CDR3 nucleotide sequence: TGCGCCAGCAGCTTGGACAGGGAAAACACTGAAGCTTTCTTT. This chain joins TRBV5-1 and TRBJ1-1; D might be TRBD1 (6 bases). The CDR3 spans 14 residues. The V end was cut by 0 bases, the J end by 2 bases, with 8 bases between. CDR1 and CDR2 (germline): SGHRS, YFSETQ.